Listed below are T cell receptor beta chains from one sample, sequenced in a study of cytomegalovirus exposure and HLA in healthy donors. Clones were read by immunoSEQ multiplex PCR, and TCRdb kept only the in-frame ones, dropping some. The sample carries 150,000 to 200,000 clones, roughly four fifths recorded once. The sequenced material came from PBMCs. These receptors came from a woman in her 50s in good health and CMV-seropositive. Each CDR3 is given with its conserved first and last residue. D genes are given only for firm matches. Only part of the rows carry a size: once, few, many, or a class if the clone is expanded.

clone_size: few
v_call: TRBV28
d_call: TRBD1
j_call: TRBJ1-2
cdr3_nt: TGTGCCAGCGGCTCTGGACAGGGGGGTTATGGCTACACCTTC
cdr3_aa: CASGSGQGGYGYTF

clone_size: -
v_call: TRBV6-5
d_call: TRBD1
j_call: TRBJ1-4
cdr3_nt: TGTGCCAGCAGCTTAACAGGGGGCAGTGAAAAACTGTTTTTT
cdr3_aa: CASSLTGGSEKLFF

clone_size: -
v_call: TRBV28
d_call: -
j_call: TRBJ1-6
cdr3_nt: TGTGCCAGCAGTTTGAGACACGGAGGGGTCAAATATAATTCACCCCTCCACTTT
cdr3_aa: CASSLRHGGVKYNSPLHF

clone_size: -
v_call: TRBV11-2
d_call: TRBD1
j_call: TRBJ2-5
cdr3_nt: TGTGCCAGCAGCATCCAGGGGGCAACTCAAGAGACCCAGTACTTC
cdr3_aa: CASSIQGATQETQYF

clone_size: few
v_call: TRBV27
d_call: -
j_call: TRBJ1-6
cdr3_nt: TGTGCCAGCAGCAGTCCGAGAAAGGGAGGCTCCTATAATTCACCCCTCCACTTT
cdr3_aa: CASSSPRKGGSYNSPLHF

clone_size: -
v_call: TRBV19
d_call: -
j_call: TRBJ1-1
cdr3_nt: TGTGCCAGTAGTAGAGTAGACAGCATGAACACTGAAGCTTTCTTT
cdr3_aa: CASSRVDSMNTEAFF

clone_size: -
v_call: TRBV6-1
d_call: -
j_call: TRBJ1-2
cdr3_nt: TGTGCCAGCAGTGAAGCGCGTTCGTCGGGTTGGGGGGGCGCAGATGGCTACACCTTC
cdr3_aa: CASSEARSSGWGGADGYTF

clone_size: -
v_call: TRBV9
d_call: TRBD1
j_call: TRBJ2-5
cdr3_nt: TGTGCCAGCAGCGTAGGGACAGGGAAAGGTCAAGAGACCCAGTACTTC
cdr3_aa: CASSVGTGKGQETQYF

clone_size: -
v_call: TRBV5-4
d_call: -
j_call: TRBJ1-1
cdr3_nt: TGTGCCAGCAGCTTGGACACAAACACTGAAGCTTTCTTT
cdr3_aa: CASSLDTNTEAFF

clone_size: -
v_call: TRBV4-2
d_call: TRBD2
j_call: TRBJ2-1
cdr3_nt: TGTGCCAGCAGCCAAGATGTTGGGGGTGCGGGAGTTGCCAATGAGCAGTTCTTC
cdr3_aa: CASSQDVGGAGVANEQFF

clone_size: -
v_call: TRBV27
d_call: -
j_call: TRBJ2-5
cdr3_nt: TGTGCCAGCAGTTTACAGGGAGGAGAGACCCAGTACTTC
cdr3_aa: CASSLQGGETQYF

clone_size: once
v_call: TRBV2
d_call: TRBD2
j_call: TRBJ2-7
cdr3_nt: TGTGCCAGCAGTGTAAGCCCAATGCGGGTAGCGGGGGGCGAGCAGTACTTC
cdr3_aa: CASSVSPMRVAGGEQYF

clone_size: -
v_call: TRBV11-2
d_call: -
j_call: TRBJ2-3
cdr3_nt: TGTGCCAGCAGCTCGACAGGCCCCAGAGATACGCAGTATTTT
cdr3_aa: CASSSTGPRDTQYF

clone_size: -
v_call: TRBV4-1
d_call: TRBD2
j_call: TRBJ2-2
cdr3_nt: TGCGCCAGCAGCCAGACGGGGGGTGCGGGGACCGGGGAGCTGTTTTTT
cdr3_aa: CASSQTGGAGTGELFF

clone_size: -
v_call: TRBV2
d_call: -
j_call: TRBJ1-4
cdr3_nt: TGTGCCAGCAGTGGGAGCCCGCTTAATGAAAAACTGTTTTTT
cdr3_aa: CASSGSPLNEKLFF

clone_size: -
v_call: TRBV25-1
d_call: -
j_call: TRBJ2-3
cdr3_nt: TGTGCCAGCAGTGAAGCATCTTCAGGCACAGATACGCAGTATTTT
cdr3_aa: CASSEASSGTDTQYF

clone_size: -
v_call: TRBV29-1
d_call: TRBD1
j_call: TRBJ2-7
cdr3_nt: TGCAGCGTTGAGGGACAGTCCTACGAGCAGTACTTC
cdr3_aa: CSVEGQSYEQYF

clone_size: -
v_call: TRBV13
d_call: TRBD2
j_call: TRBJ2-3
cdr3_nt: TGTGCCAGCACCGGGGGGGAGGGAGCGGTCGCAGATACGCAGTATTTT
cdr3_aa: CASTGGEGAVADTQYF

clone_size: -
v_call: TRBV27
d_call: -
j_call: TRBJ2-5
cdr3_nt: TGTGCCAGCAGTCTCTATACCGGGACACCAAAAGAGACCCAGTACTTC
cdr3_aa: CASSLYTGTPKETQYF